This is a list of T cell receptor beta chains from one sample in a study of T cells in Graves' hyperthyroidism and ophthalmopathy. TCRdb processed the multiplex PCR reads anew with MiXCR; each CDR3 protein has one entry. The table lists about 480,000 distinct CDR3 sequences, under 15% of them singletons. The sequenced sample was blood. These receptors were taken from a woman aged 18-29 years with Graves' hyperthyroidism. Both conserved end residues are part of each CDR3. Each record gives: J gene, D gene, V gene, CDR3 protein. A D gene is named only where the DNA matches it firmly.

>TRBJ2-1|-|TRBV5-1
CASSPRLARYNPYNEQFF
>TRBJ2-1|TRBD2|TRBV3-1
CASSQVRGRAVDEQFF
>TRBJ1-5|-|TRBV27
CASRPTTLGNQPQHF
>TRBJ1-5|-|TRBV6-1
CASSGEGGVQPQHF
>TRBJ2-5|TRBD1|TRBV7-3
CASSSGQGEGETQYF
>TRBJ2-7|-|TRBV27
CASSPGASAYEQYF
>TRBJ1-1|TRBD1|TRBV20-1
CSARDGGQVPTEAFF
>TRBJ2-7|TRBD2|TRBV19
CASSTSGGIYYEQYF
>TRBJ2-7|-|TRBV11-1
CASSLTGPGSIFTYEQYF
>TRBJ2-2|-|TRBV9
CASSVGPSEELFF
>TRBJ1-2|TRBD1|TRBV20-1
CSARDPDRGYGYTF
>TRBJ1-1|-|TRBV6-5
CASSYSPNVKNTEAFF
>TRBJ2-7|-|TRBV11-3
CASSWRAYEQYF
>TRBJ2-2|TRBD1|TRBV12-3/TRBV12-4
CASSLEPGQGAGELFF
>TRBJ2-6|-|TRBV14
CASRRRGAGANVLTF
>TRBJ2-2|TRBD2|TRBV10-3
CAISEREDVGELFF
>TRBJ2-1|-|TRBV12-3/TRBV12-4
CASIPSFGSRTYNEQFF
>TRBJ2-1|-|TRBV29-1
CSVEVRGSYNEQFF
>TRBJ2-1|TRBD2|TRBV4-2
CASSQLPAASGSNEQFF
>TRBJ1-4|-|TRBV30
CAWSVLQGVEKLFF
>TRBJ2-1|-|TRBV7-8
CASSLVQNNEQFF
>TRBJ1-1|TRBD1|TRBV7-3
CASSPQGGNTEAFF
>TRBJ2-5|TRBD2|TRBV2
CAGTSGRALETQYF
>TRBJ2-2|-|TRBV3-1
CASSLTPMAFGELFF
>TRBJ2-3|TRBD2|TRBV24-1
CATSERGRGSTDTQYF
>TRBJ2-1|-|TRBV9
CASSVGGGTYNEQFF
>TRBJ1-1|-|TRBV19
CASSIQGYTVNTEAFF
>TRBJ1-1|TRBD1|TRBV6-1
CASSPGQGSAFF
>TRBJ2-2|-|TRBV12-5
CASGLRVQYGELFF
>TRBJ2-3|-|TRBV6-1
CASSALVWVTDTQYF
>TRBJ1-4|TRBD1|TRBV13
CASSSDREGKLFF
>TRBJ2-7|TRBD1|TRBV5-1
CASYTGPGQGGREQYF
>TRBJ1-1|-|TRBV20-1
CSARRGDHTEAFF
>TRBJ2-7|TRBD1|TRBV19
CASSAQGDHEQYF
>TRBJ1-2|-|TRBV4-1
CASSQSGIYHGYTF
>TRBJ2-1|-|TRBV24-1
CATRRGNEQFF
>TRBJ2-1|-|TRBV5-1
CASSLPGNEQFF
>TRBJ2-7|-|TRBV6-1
CASKGRQDSYEQYF
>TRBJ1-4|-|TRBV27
CASRPGTRATNEKLFF
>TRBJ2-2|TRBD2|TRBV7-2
CASSSSGTSGSYGELFF
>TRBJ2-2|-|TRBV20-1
CSAIKTGNTGELFF
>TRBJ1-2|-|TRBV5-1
CASSKIASGANYGYTF
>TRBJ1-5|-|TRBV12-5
CASGLVGFTRESNQPQHF
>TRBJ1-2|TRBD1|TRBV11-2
CASSPFTGGGYTF
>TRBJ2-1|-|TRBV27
CASSPYKKGTYNEQFF
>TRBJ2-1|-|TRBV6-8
CATLLLGSENYNEQFF
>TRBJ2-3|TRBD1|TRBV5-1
CASSSLQGASTDTQYF
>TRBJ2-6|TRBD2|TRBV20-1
CSARDFRGAGANVLTF
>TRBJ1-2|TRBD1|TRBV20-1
CSASVGTGYGYTF
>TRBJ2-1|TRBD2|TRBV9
CASSVGGLVANEQFF
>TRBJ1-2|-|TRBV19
CASTSHQSNYGYTF
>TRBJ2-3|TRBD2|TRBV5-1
CASSSGLAGGTTDTQYF
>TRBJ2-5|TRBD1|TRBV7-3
CASSLTGTGYDGETQYF
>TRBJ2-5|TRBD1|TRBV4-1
CASSQDPGQGRAQETQYF
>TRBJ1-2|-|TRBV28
CASSFPTGSNYGYTF